The clone carrying this T cell receptor (beta chain) was detected once. The antigen remains undetermined. This entry belongs to a study of CD8 T cells in Susac syndrome. Regarding the study as a whole: Clonal expansion involving Susac CD8+ cells peaked in TEMRA cells and active patients. A relatively small number of individuals underwent TCR sequencing and HLA analysis.

The RNA, about 0.5 to 1 ug, was put through reverse transcription using random hexamers. TCRdb re-derived calls from the immunoSEQ multiplex PCR reads in MiXCR, one entry per CDR3 protein. The sample yields some 120,000 distinct CDR3 sequences, around 96% seen once. Source material: CD8+ T cells from PBMCs. The receptor was isolated from a human donor with Susac syndrome.

The DNA of the CDR3 is TGTGCCAGCAGCTTAGGTCTAGCGGGATGGGACATTCAGTACTTC. This translates into CASSLGLAGWDIQYF. V usage is TRBV11-2 and J usage is TRBJ2-4; 9 bases line up with TRBD2. Trimming removed 1 base from V and 8 bases from J; junction bases left unmatched: 6. Germline V gene sequence: CDR1 SGHAT, CDR2 FQNNGV. The CDR3 consists of 15 residues.